This T cell receptor beta chain was sequenced during a study of technical replicates of blood from a few donors. Clones were sequenced by immunoSEQ multiplex PCR, and TCRdb holds only the in-frame ones, with some missing. The data show 75,000 to 95,000 clones, 80% to 95% seen once. Trimming at V came to 3 bases and at J to 4 bases, leaving 4 bases not matched to a gene. The CDR3 runs 14 residues. Germline V CDR1 and CDR2: GTSNPN, SVGIG (reference sequence). Specimen: T cells isolated from PBMCs. The chain recombines TRBV30 with TRBJ2-2; TRBD2 agrees at 8 bases. This TCR was sampled from a human donor in good health. The CDR3 DNA is TGTGCCTGGAGACGGGGGGGCGGCACCGGGGAGCTGTTTTTT. Protein sequence: CAWRRGGGTGELFF.